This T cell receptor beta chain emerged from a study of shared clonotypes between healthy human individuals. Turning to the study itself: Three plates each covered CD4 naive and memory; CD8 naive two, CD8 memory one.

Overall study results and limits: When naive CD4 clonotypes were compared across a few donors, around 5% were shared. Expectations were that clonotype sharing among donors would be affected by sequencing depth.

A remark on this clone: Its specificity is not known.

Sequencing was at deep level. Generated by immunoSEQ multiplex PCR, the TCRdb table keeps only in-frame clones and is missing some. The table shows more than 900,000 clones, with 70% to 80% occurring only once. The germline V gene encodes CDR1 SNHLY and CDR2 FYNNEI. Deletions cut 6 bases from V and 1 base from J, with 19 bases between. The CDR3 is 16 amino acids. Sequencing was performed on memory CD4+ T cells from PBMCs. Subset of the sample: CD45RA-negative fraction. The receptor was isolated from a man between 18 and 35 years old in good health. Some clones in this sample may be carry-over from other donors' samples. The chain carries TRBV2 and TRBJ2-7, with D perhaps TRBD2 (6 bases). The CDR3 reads CASRQPPSSASYEQYF. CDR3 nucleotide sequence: TGTGCCAGCAGACAACCACCATCTAGCGCATCCTACGAGCAGTACTTC.